A single sample gave rise to the 32 T cell receptor beta chains below, sequenced in a study of blood T cell repertoires in COVID-19. Only in-frame clones appear in the TCRdb table, and some are missing; sequencing was by immunoSEQ multiplex PCR. The sample holds about 98,000 clones, over 85% seen once. The sequenced sample was peripheral blood. All receptors derive from a woman in her forties or fifties with COVID-19, enrolled during active disease.

The V call is TRBV27, the J call TRBJ2-7; tentatively, D is TRBD2 (5 bases). Germline CDR1 reads MNHEY; CDR2 reads SMNVEV (reference sequence). CDR3 length: 14 residues. Trimming shortened V by 5 bases and J by 3 bases, and 14 bases separated the two germline ends. The CDR3 is CASSQSGLIYEQYV. CDR3 sequence (DNA): TGTGCCAGCAGTCAATCAGGACTGATCTACGAGCAGTACGTC.

The chain combines TRBV5-6 with TRBJ2-5; 9 bases fit TRBD1. CDR3 length: 16 amino acids. Unmatched junction bases numbered 10, after V lost 2 bases and J lost 5 bases. Looked up from germline, CDR1 is SGHDT and CDR2 is YYEEEE. Here the CDR3 reads CASSFPGQGDWETQYF. The CDR3 coding sequence is TGTGCCAGCAGCTTCCCGGGACAGGGTGATTGGGAGACCCAGTACTTC.

The genes are TRBV4-3 and TRBJ1-2; TRBD1 agrees at 11 bases. The CDR3 is 14 residues long. Per germline, CDR1 LGHNA and CDR2 YSLEER. V was pared by 0 bases and J by 8 bases, with 2 bases of the junction left unmatched. The CDR3 coding sequence is TGCGCCAGCAGCCAAGATTGGACAGGGGGCGGCTACACCTTC. It is translated as CASSQDWTGGGYTF.

This clone came up once. The V and J genes are TRBV12-3 or TRBV12-4 and TRBJ2-1; tentatively, D is TRBD2 (5 bases). The CDR3 consists of 13 residues. Trimming removed 7 bases from V and 5 bases from J, with 12 bases in between. CDR3 nucleotide sequence: TGTGCCAGCACCCTCGGGGTAGACAATGAGCAGTTCTTC. Translation: CASTLGVDNEQFF.

The count of this clone is one. V and J are TRBV5-6 and TRBJ1-5; TRBD1 agrees at 7 bases. The junction had 5 bases not matched to a gene; V was cut back by 3 bases and J by 5 bases. The CDR3 has 14 residues. CDR1 is SGHDT, CDR2 YYEEEE, per germline. CDR3 coding DNA: TGTGCCAGCAGCTCGGCAGGGGGTTATCAGCCCCAGCATTTT. It codes for CASSSAGGYQPQHF.

This clone appeared a few times. The CDR3 reads CASSNGRYEQYF. The CDR3 DNA is TGTGCCAGCAGTAACGGGAGGTACGAGCAGTACTTC. The chain carries TRBV12-3 or TRBV12-4 and TRBJ2-7, with TRBD2 matching over 7 bases. J lost 4 bases, V lost 5 bases, and 2 bases had no gene match. This CDR3 is built from 12 residues.

V usage is TRBV2 and J usage is TRBJ2-2; D remains unclear. V lost 8 bases, J lost 7 bases, and 14 bases lay in between. This CDR3 has 13 residues. Germline assignment: CDR1 SNHLY and CDR2 FYNNEI. The CDR3 nucleotides are TGTGCCAGCCTGGGCATAATGGGCGGGGAGCTGTTTTTT. This translates into CASLGIMGGELFF. Combining the CDR3 with reference TRBV2 and TRBJ2-2 gives the whole variable domain EPEVTQTPSHQVTQMGQEVILRCVPISNHLYFYWYRQILGQKVEFLVSFYNNEISEKSEIFDDQFSVERPDGSNFTLKIRSTKLEDSAMYFCASLGIMGGELFFGEGSRLTVL.

The genes are TRBV11-1 and TRBJ2-7, with 8 bases lining up with TRBD1. This CDR3 is 15 amino acids long. V dropped 4 bases and J dropped 1; count of bases not matched to a gene: 6. Germline values: CDR1 SGHAT, CDR2 FQDESV (reference sequence). The CDR3 here is CASSSGQGNSYEQYV. DNA for the CDR3: TGTGCCAGCAGCTCCGGACAGGGAAATTCCTACGAGCAGTACGTC.

The chain combines TRBV5-1 with TRBJ2-1, with TRBD2 as a possible D gene (5 bases). This CDR3 is built from 13 residues. V dropped 0 bases and J dropped 5 bases, with 6 bases sitting between them. Germline V gene data show CDR1 as SGHRS and CDR2 as YFSETQ. The CDR3, as DNA: TGCGCCAGCAGCTTGGAGGGAGACAATGAGCAGTTCTTC. Translation: CASSLEGDNEQFF.

This clone is a singleton in its sample. The chain couples TRBV20-1 to TRBJ1-5; D might be TRBD1 (5 bases). Germline V gene sequence: CDR1 DFQATT, CDR2 SNEGSKA (reference sequence). CDR3 length: 14 amino acids. Trimming took 3 bases from V and 2 from J, leaving 11 bases between them. DNA for the CDR3: TGCAGTGCTAGTGCGGCAGGGCGCAATCAGCCCCAGCATTTT. Translating gives CSASAAGRNQPQHF.

The rearrangement uses TRBV7-8 and TRBJ1-4; the D gene is possibly TRBD1 (5 bases). The CDR3 is 14 residues long. Deletions cut 4 bases from V and 7 bases from J, with 13 bases between. In germline, CDR1 is SGHVS, CDR2 FQNEAQ. CDR3 amino acids: CASSWAGRGEKLFF. In DNA, the CDR3 is TGTGCCAGCAGCTGGGCAGGGAGGGGTGAAAAACTGTTTTTT.

To note about this clone: Mismatch with germline at one junction end may stem from a read error. V and J are TRBV10-2 and TRBJ1-1; D might be TRBD1 (6 bases). CDR3 length: 15 amino acids. Germline V gene sequence: CDR1 WSHSY, CDR2 SAAADI. In nucleotides, the CDR3 is TGCGCCAGCAGAGAGTACGGGGGGCCAGGAACTGAAGCTTTCTTT. Protein: CASREYGGPGTEAFF.

The genes are TRBV6-6 and TRBJ1-1; D ambiguous. The V gene's germline CDR1 is MNHNY and CDR2 SVGAGI (reference sequence). Trimming stripped 7 bases from V and 4 bases from J, with 10 bases between. The CDR3 sequence is 12 residues long. The CDR3 DNA sequence: TGTGCCAGCACCGGACTGAGCACTGAAGCTTTCTTT. Translating it yields CASTGLSTEAFF.

The V call is TRBV5-5, the J call TRBJ2-1, with D hard to call. Germline V gene lookup returns CDR1 SGHKS and CDR2 YYEKEE (reference sequence). This CDR3 contains 11 residues. V was pared by 6 bases and J by 6 bases, with 7 bases between. CDR3 nucleotide sequence: TGTGCCAGCACCTATACCAATGAGCAGTTCTTC. Protein sequence: CASTYTNEQFF.

The CDR3 reads CASSVGSGNTEAFF. The CDR3 DNA reads as TGTGCCAGCAGCGTGGGCAGTGGGAACACTGAAGCTTTCTTT. V is TRBV7-2 and J is TRBJ1-1, with no clear D. V was cut by 5 bases and J by 1 base, with 11 bases left in between. Germline CDR1 SGHTA, CDR2 FQGNSA. The CDR3 consists of 14 residues.

J is TRBJ1-4 and V is TRBV11-2; D is ambiguous. The germline V gene has CDR1 SGHAT and CDR2 FQNNGV. The V end was cut by 5 bases, the J end by 2 bases, with 15 bases between. CDR3 length: 16 amino acids. CDR3 nucleotide sequence: TGTGCCAGCAGCACTGCCACAGTGCCCACTAATGAAAAACTGTTTTTT. It codes for CASSTATVPTNEKLFF.

This chain joins TRBV28 and TRBJ2-1; no definite D call. CDR3 length: 15 residues. Trimming cost V 3 bases and J 7 bases, with 16 bases left between them. Germline CDR1 and CDR2: MDHEN and SYDVKM. The CDR3 DNA reads as TGTGCCAGCAGTTTCCCAAGGTCGGGTAGGAATGAGCAGTTCTTC. Residues: CASSFPRSGRNEQFF.

The V gene is TRBV5-1, the J gene TRBJ1-2, with D uncertain. The CDR3 contains 15 residues. Trimming cost V 2 bases and J 2 bases, with 13 bases left between them. Per the germline V gene, CDR1 is SGHRS and CDR2 is YFSETQ. CDR3 sequence: CASSFRPTGNYGYTF. CDR3 nucleotide sequence: TGCGCCAGCAGCTTCCGCCCGACTGGGAACTATGGCTACACCTTC.

The rearrangement uses TRBV12-3 or TRBV12-4 and TRBJ1-4, with D possibly matching TRBD1 (5 bases). The V end lost 5 bases, the J end lost 15 bases, and 19 bases lay between the germline ends. This CDR3 is built from 13 residues. The CDR3, as DNA: TGTGCCAGCAGTCCCCTTCGCGGGGGAGGGGTGTTTTTT. Translation gives CASSPLRGGGVFF.

This chain links TRBV3-1 (or the pseudogene TRBV3-2) with TRBJ1-5; D gene uncertain. Trimming took 1 base from V and 7 from J, leaving 11 bases between them. This CDR3 region has 14 residues. Germline V gene data show CDR1 as LGHDT and CDR2 as YNNKEL (reference sequence). The CDR3 here is CASSQVETNQPQHF. The CDR3 DNA sequence: TGTGCCAGCAGCCAAGTAGAAACTAACCAGCCCCAGCATTTT.

J is TRBJ2-5 and V is TRBV28; weak D call: TRBD2 (6 bases). The CDR3 is made up of 13 amino acids. V lost 3 bases, J lost 5 bases, and 10 bases lay in between. Germline loops: CDR1 MDHEN, CDR2 SYDVKM. The CDR3 nucleotides are TGTGCCAGCAGTTTCGGAGGGTCTGAGACCCAGTACTTC. It encodes CASSFGGSETQYF. Drawing the rest from reference TRBV28 and TRBJ2-5, the complete variable domain is DVKVTQSSRYLVKRTGEKVFLECVQDMDHENMFWYRQDPGLGLRLIYFSYDVKMKEKGDIPEGYSVSREKKERFSLILESASTNQTSMYLCASSFGGSETQYFGPGTRLLVL.

J is TRBJ1-2 and V is TRBV5-1; D is possibly TRBD1 (6 bases). Trimming pared 4 bases from V and 8 bases from J, leaving 15 bases between. The CDR3 length is 13 residues. Germline CDR1 reads SGHRS; CDR2 reads YFSETQ. The CDR3 spells CASSQRGAGGYTF. Written as DNA, the CDR3 is TGCGCCAGCAGCCAGCGGGGGGCTGGAGGCTACACCTTC.

The rearrangement links TRBV2 to TRBJ1-2; TRBD1 matches 7 bases. Germline CDR1 reads SNHLY; CDR2 reads FYNNEI. With V trimmed by 4 bases and J by 3 bases, 2 bases remained unmatched. The CDR3 loop spans 13 amino acids. CDR3: CASSAGGDYGYTF. CDR3 DNA sequence: TGTGCCAGCAGTGCAGGGGGTGACTATGGCTACACCTTC.

This rearrangement joins TRBV18 to TRBJ2-2; TRBD1 aligns across 9 bases. The germline V gene has CDR1 KGHSH and CDR2 LQKENI. This CDR3 comprises 20 residues. V lost 3 bases and J lost 0; bases outside the gene matches: 14. This chain's CDR3 is CASSPRRIGTGFANTGELFF. The CDR3 region has the DNA TGTGCCAGCTCACCGAGGCGAATCGGGACAGGGTTCGCGAACACCGGGGAGCTGTTTTTT.

The CDR3 DNA reads as TGTGCCTGGAGTATGGGACAGGGGGACACTGAAGCTTTCTTT. Translated: CAWSMGQGDTEAFF. V is TRBV30 and J is TRBJ1-1, with 11 positions matching TRBD1. With 2 bases clipped from V and 3 bases from J, the junction kept 2 bases outside the gene matches. CDR1 is GTSNPN and CDR2 is SVGIG in the germline V gene (reference sequence). The CDR3 totals 14 residues.

The rearrangement links TRBV19 to TRBJ2-6; no definite D call. Germline-derived CDR1 and CDR2 are LNHDA and SQIVND (reference sequence). V lost 2 bases, J lost 4 bases, and 15 bases lay in between. The CDR3 is 17 residues long. The CDR3 DNA follows: TGTGCCAGTAGTATATTGGTGGGCCAGTCGGGGGCCAACGTCCTGACTTTC. Translation gives CASSILVGQSGANVLTF.

The chain has TRBV2 and TRBJ1-1; 7 nucleotides line up with TRBD1. The CDR3 has 12 residues. Germline V gives CDR1 SNHLY, CDR2 FYNNEI. Trimming cost V 7 bases and J 10 bases; bases outside gene matches: 9. The CDR3 here is CASKGGNRGAFF. The CDR3 bases are TGTGCCAGCAAAGGGGGGAACAGGGGAGCTTTCTTT.

This chain connects TRBV6-1 to TRBJ2-7; TRBD2 aligns across 8 bases. With V trimmed by 2 bases and J by 5 bases, 8 bases remained unmatched. The germline V gene encodes CDR1 MNHNS and CDR2 SASEGT. This CDR3 comprises 15 residues. The CDR3 sequence: CASSENGGALNEQYF. In DNA, the CDR3 is TGTGCCAGCAGTGAAAACGGGGGGGCCCTGAACGAGCAGTACTTC.

The V call is TRBV28, the J call TRBJ1-1; TRBD1 is a possible D gene (6 bases). Germline values: CDR1 MDHEN, CDR2 SYDVKM. The CDR3 spans 15 residues. Trimming took off 7 bases at V and 3 bases at J, with 18 bases between the two ends. The CDR3 DNA reads as TGTGCCAGCAAACCAGGGGCCTCTGCTTACACTGAAGCTTTCTTT. It translates to CASKPGASAYTEAFF.

The genes are TRBV2 and TRBJ1-2, with D possibly TRBD1 on 6 matching bases. This CDR3 contains 13 residues. The V end lost 6 bases, the J end lost 2 bases, and 10 bases lay between the germline ends. Germline V gene lookup returns CDR1 SNHLY and CDR2 FYNNEI. DNA of the CDR3: TGTGCCAGCAGAGGTACAGGGAACTATGGCTACACCTTC. Residues: CASRGTGNYGYTF. The full variable domain, its missing parts supplied by reference TRBV2 and TRBJ1-2, is EPEVTQTPSHQVTQMGQEVILRCVPISNHLYFYWYRQILGQKVEFLVSFYNNEISEKSEIFDDQFSVERPDGSNFTLKIRSTKLEDSAMYFCASRGTGNYGYTFGSGTRLTVV.

J is TRBJ1-4 and V is TRBV19, with D unclear. V lost 4 bases and J lost 0, with 15 bases in between. CDR3 length equals 17 residues. Germline V gives CDR1 LNHDA, CDR2 SQIVND (reference sequence). The CDR3 bases are TGTGCCAGTAGTAAGGCCCATTCCCGGGCAACTAATGAAAAACTGTTTTTT. Residues: CASSKAHSRATNEKLFF.

This rearrangement joins TRBV28 to TRBJ2-2; D unresolved. In germline, CDR1 is MDHEN, CDR2 SYDVKM. The CDR3 is made up of 14 amino acids. V was trimmed by 1 base and J by 3 bases, leaving 6 bases between them. The CDR3 nucleotides are TGTGCCAGCAGTTTATTGGCAGACACCGGGGAGCTGTTTTTT. This sequence encodes CASSLLADTGELFF.